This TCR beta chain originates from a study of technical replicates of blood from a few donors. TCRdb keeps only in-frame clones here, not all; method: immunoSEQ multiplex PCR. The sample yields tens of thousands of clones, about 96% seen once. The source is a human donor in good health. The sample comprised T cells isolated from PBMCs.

CDR3 region: CASSISGNQPQHF. CDR3 in DNA: TGTGCCAGTAGTATTTCGGGGAATCAGCCCCAGCATTTT. V usage is TRBV19 and J usage is TRBJ1-5; D not resolved. The V and J ends lost 3 bases and 4 bases respectively, with 7 bases between them. CDR3 length: 13 amino acids. The germline V gene encodes CDR1 LNHDA and CDR2 SQIVND (reference sequence).